Below are 13 T cell receptor beta chains sequenced from a single sample in a study of shared clonotypes between healthy human individuals. Libraries were prepared by immunoSEQ multiplex PCR; TCRdb keeps only in-frame clonotypes and omits some of them. The sample has about 1.1 million clones, 70% to 80% seen once. The sample was memory CD4+ T cells from PBMCs. Subset specified: CD45RA-negative fraction. The receptors were sampled from a man aged 18 to 35 in good health. Some clones in this sample may be carry-over from other donors' samples.

About this clone: A junction end diverges from the germline sequence, so it may reflect a read error. Other DNA sequences in the same sample also yield this CDR3. The V and J genes are TRBV28 and TRBJ1-3, with D perhaps matching TRBD1 (5 bases). There are 15 residues in the CDR3. CDR1 and CDR2 from the germline V gene are MDHEN and SYDVKM. The CDR3 DNA is TGCGCCAGCAGTCCCGGCGGGACGAGAGGAAACACCATATATTTT. It yields the protein CASSPGGTRGNTIYF.

This chain connects TRBV11-2 to TRBJ2-1; no definite D call. The CDR3 is 12 amino acids. Germline V lookup: CDR1 SGHAT, CDR2 FQNNGV. Trimming stripped 6 bases from V and 11 bases from J, with 14 bases between. The CDR3 spells CASRDTREQQFF. The CDR3 DNA reads as TGTGCCAGCAGAGATACAAGGGAACAGCAGTTCTTC.

This clone came up a few times. The chain uses TRBV30 and TRBJ1-6; TRBD1 is a possible D gene (6 bases). The CDR3 has 16 residues. V lost 2 bases and J lost 7, with 18 bases in between. Germline-derived CDR1 and CDR2 are GTSNPN and SVGIG (reference sequence). In DNA form, the CDR3 reads TGTGCCTGGAGTCAAAAGGGGGAGGGACTAAATTCACCCCTCCACTTT. Translation gives CAWSQKGEGLNSPLHF. The full variable domain, in which reference TRBV30 and TRBJ1-6 provide the parts outside the CDR3, is SQTIHQWPATLVQPVGSPLSLECTVEGTSNPNLYWYRQAAGRGLQLLFYSVGIGQISSEVPQNLSASRPQDRQFILSSKKLLLSDSGFYLCAWSQKGEGLNSPLHFGNGTRLTVT.

V and J are TRBV5-1 and TRBJ2-7; 8 positions agree with TRBD1. CDR3 length equals 15 residues. The V gene's germline CDR1 is SGHRS and CDR2 YFSETQ. Trimming cost V 1 base and J 5 bases; bases outside gene matches: 8. CDR3 amino acids: CASSLSMGQVHEQYF. For the CDR3, the DNA is TGCGCCAGCAGCTTGAGCATGGGACAGGTGCACGAGCAGTACTTC.

Worth noting for this clone: One junction end disagrees with the germline gene, perhaps due to a read error. The chain couples TRBV5-1 to TRBJ2-7, with a weak D call TRBD2 (5 bases). The CDR3 totals 13 residues. Germline lookup yields CDR1 SGHRS and CDR2 YFSETQ. CDR3 amino acids: CVSSLWTSYEQYF. The CDR3 bases are TGCGTCAGCAGCTTGTGGACTTCCTACGAGCAGTACTTC. Looking up the rest from reference TRBV5-1 and TRBJ2-7 gives the full variable domain: KAGVTQTPRYLIKTRGQQVTLSCSPISGHRSVSWYQQTPGQGLQFLFEYFSETQRNKGNFPGRFSGRQFSNSRSEMNVSTLELGDSALYLCVSSLWTSYEQYFGPGTRLTVT.

This clone was detected only a few times. Here the CDR3 reads CASSKRAGGTDTQYF. The DNA of the CDR3 is TGTGCCAGCAGCAAACGGGCAGGGGGTACAGATACGCAGTATTTT. The chain is built from TRBV7-8 and TRBJ2-3, with 7 bases that match TRBD1. Trimming took 5 bases from V and 3 from J; bases not matched to a gene: 8. The CDR3 covers 15 residues. In germline, CDR1 is SGHVS, CDR2 FQNEAQ.

The chain couples TRBV2 to TRBJ1-3, with a tentative D call TRBD1 (6 bases). V was clipped by 8 bases and J by 0 bases, with 20 bases between them. The CDR3 is made up of 17 amino acids. Germline values: CDR1 SNHLY, CDR2 FYNNEI. The CDR3: CASGLQGTRVSGNTIYF. CDR3 DNA sequence: TGTGCCAGCGGACTACAGGGAACCCGTGTCTCTGGAAACACCATATATTTT.

Only one count was recorded for this clone. V and J are TRBV2 and TRBJ2-6; tentative D call: TRBD1 (6 bases). Deletions cut 4 bases from V and 0 bases from J, with 19 bases between. CDR1 is SNHLY and CDR2 is FYNNEI in the germline V gene. The CDR3 length is 19 residues. The CDR3 protein is CASSGRDRPISSGANVLTF. CDR3 bases: TGTGCCAGCAGTGGGAGAGACAGGCCAATAAGCTCTGGGGCCAACGTCCTGACTTTC.

The V gene is TRBV29-1, the J gene TRBJ2-5; 13 bases align to TRBD2. V was pared by 6 bases and J by 2 bases, with 6 bases of the junction left unmatched. Germline V gives CDR1 SQVTM, CDR2 ANQGSEA. CDR3 length: 15 amino acids. In nucleotides, the CDR3 is TGCAGCGTAGACTCACTAGCGGGAGGGCAAGAGACCCAGTACTTC. Translating gives CSVDSLAGGQETQYF.

A note on this clone: Other DNA sequences in the sample encode the same CDR3. The CDR3 DNA is TGTGCCAGCTCACCCAGACAGAACACTGAAGCTTTCTTT. Its protein is CASSPRQNTEAFF. The rearrangement uses TRBV18 and TRBJ1-1; D gene unclear. The CDR3 sequence is 13 residues long. The germline V gene encodes CDR1 KGHSH and CDR2 LQKENI. V lost 3 bases, J lost 1 base, and 6 bases lay in between.

A few counts support this clone. The chain has TRBV27 and TRBJ1-2, with D tentatively TRBD1 (6 bases). The CDR3 is 14 amino acids. The germline gives CDR1 MNHEY, CDR2 SMNVEV (reference sequence). The V end was cut by 5 bases, the J end by 4 bases, with 14 bases between. The CDR3 loop is CASSATGAGYGYTF. CDR3 nucleotides: TGTGCCAGCAGTGCGACAGGCGCGGGCTATGGCTACACCTTC.

The rearrangement uses TRBV5-1 and TRBJ2-1; tentative D call: TRBD1 (5 bases). V gave up 7 bases and J gave up 4 bases, with 18 bases separating them. Per germline, CDR1 SGHRS and CDR2 YFSETQ. The CDR3 loop spans 15 amino acids. The CDR3 loop reads CASQGVSNRYNEQFF. The CDR3 nucleotides are TGCGCCAGCCAAGGGGTGTCTAATCGATACAATGAGCAGTTCTTC.

The chain carries TRBV7-9 and TRBJ2-7; 10 nucleotides match TRBD1. V was clipped by 2 bases and J by 3 bases; unmatched bases: 7. The CDR3 loop spans 16 amino acids. CDR1 is SEHNR and CDR2 is FQNEAQ in the germline V gene (reference sequence). As DNA, the CDR3 is TGTGCCAGCAGCTTAAGGGGGACAGGGGCGCTCTACGAGCAGTACTTC. This gives the protein CASSLRGTGALYEQYF. Full variable domain (missing parts from reference TRBV7-9 and TRBJ2-7): DTGVSQNPRHKITKRGQNVTFRCDPISEHNRLYWYRQTLGQGPEFLTYFQNEAQLEKSRLLSDRFSAERPKGSFSTLEIQRTEQGDSAMYLCASSLRGTGALYEQYFGPGTRLTVT.